The clone carrying this T cell receptor (beta chain) was counted many times. This entry is derived from a study of CDR3 diversity in severe acne. Using its own MiXCR run on the PCR reads, TCRdb lists one record per CDR3 protein. The sample carries about 97,000 distinct CDR3 sequences, roughly half recorded once. Germline V CDR1 and CDR2: DFQATT, SNEGSKA (reference sequence). This CDR3 region has 12 residues. V was pared by 3 bases and J by 1 base, with 6 bases between. Sequencing input: blood. The sequence was obtained from a male donor with acne. This chain connects TRBV20-1 to TRBJ1-1; D not resolved. The CDR3 DNA sequence: TGCAGTGCTAGGCCAGGGAACACTGAAGCTTTCTTT. Protein product: CSARPGNTEAFF.